This T cell receptor beta chain is drawn from a study (dated by TCRdb to between 2015 and 2016). This clonotype was recorded a few times. No antigen is known for it. No base qualities exist here, and no much larger clone lies one base off it. The library was generated by RT-PCR. Sequenced using an Illumina MiSeq. TCRdb cleaned the public reads at Q25 with fastp, built clones with MiXCR and kept in-frame beta chains. Rows are unified per CDR3 protein, each entry keeping the most common DNA and genes. The sample table holds about 680,000 distinct CDR3 sequences, of which more than 13% were seen once. The biggest ten clones account for roughly 4% of the sample. The CDR3 covers 15 residues, taking in both the cysteine and the phenylalanine. The kept DNA is CDR3 alone, 45 bases in frame from the first base. Relative to germline, V is 1 base shorter and J is 2 bases shorter, with 7 bases between their ends. Taken from the germline V gene, the CDR1 and CDR2 loops are SGHRS and YFSETQ.

The sequence was obtained from a female donor in good health, serving as a healthy control. Recombination linked TRBV5-1 to TRBJ2-6, with no reliable assignment of the D segment. Sequences were obtained from memory CD4+ T cells from blood. The CDR3 region has the sequence CASSLNRAGANVLTF. The nucleotides are TGCGCCAGCAGCTTGAATCGGGCTGGGGCCAACGTCCTGACTTTC.